Sequencing of this T cell receptor beta chain was carried out in a study of blood T cell repertoires in COVID-19 (dated by TCRdb to about 2020). Describing the broader study: Samples covering the acute and convalescent phases of COVID-19 were provided by collaborators in the United States, Italy and Spain. Subjects who had been exposed to COVID-19, were actively infected with it, or had recovered from it provided the deeply sampled blood TCRbeta repertoires that made up the dataset. The repertoires were made available in a free public database intended to serve as a resource for research on the immune response to SARS-CoV-2. The prospective study material was composed of cDNA or gDNA derived from T cells, B-cell-depleted T cells, or PBMCs. Samples were obtained from the ongoing ImmuneRACE study (first 160 participants) and from about 1,300 subjects provided by 6 global collaborators. A de-identified subject ID, COVID-19 status, age in years and sex were almost always included in the sample metadata. Where available, HLA class I and class II types were taken from metadata supplied by the sample provider and were not determined by assay-based typing.

The collaborating institutions used their own protocols to collect whole blood in K2EDTA tubes. For TCRbeta analysis, collaborators shipped samples in one of three forms: frozen whole blood, isolated PBMCs, or DNA extracted from either of those sample types. As concerns this clone: Its binding antigen is unknown. Per-base qualities were not stored, and no clone one base away is much larger.

The paper as a whole reports these results and caveats: The amount of clinical and demographic metadata varied by source and participant and was provided uncurated.

TCRbeta CDR3 regions were amplified from genomic DNA by means of the immunoSEQ Assay, a bias-controlled multiplex PCR. As for how the authors treated the data: The number of nucleated cells in each sample was estimated from the amplification of reference gene primers within the assay. To quantify the absolute abundance of each unique TCRbeta CDR3 rearrangement, sequence reads were collapsed and filtered. For each sample, productive Simpson clonality was calculated by taking the square root of Simpson's diversity index across productive rearrangements. TCRdb took this table from immuneACCESS and kept in-frame rearrangements with V and J called. Such tables lack part of the clones; where checked against another copy, unresolved V genes explain under half of the gap, and the rest is unexplained. That table gives V, J and clone size, and the DNA gave D and trimming. In all, the sample holds approximately 66,000 clones, and roughly 89% of those were seen once. The top ten hold roughly 1.4% of the sample.

The V end gives up 3 bases and the J end 4 bases, leaving 9 bases in the junction not matched to a gene. From a lookup of the germline V gene (reference sequence), CDR1 and CDR2 are LNHNV and YYDKDF. The CDR3 goes from the cysteine to the phenylalanine over 17 residues. Only the CDR3 DNA stays, 51 bases, in frame from base 1. The receptor was derived from a man in his sixties with acute or convalescent COVID-19. The sequence joins TRBV15 to TRBJ1-5; 10 bases in between match TRBD1. Input material: peripheral blood. The nucleotide sequence reads as follows: TGTGCCACCAGCAGTCACGGGACAGGGGTTCTAAATCAGCCCCAGCATTTT. It translates as CATSSHGTGVLNQPQHF.